This record covers a single T cell receptor (beta chain). Its recognized antigen is unknown. Base qualities were left out, and no much larger clone turns up one base away. Libraries were constructed by the immunoSEQ multiplex PCR assay. The multiplex PCR relied on a mix of 60 forward primers for TCR Vbeta segments and 13 reverse primers for TCR Jbeta segments. The CDR3 region of rearranged TCR beta genes was amplified from genomic DNA by a multiplex PCR assay. Amplified TCR beta libraries were sequenced as 87-base-pair reads on the Illumina HiSeq System. On the authors' methods: A later analysis counted tens of millions of unique TCR beta chains across the 550 to 800 repertoires, and 10 million to 12 million of these chains were shared by at least two donors. A nearest-neighbor algorithm error-corrected the raw reads and collapsed the reads into unique sequences, merging closely related sequences to remove PCR and sequencing errors. To assign V, D and J gene segments, CDR3 sequences were aligned to IMGT reference sequences. For a sequence to be retained, at least a six-nucleotide match to both a V gene segment and a J gene segment was required. A rearrangement was called productive if the CDR3 had no stop codons and remained in frame with V and J, and every other rearrangement was called non-productive. Following IMGT convention, CDR3 was defined as the stretch from the second conserved V-encoded cysteine to the conserved J-encoded phenylalanine. The earlier analysis of roughly 590 of the donors excluded any sequence lacking an unambiguous match to a single V gene segment. In an earlier analysis of about 590 of the donors, a V segment was called functional when productive rearrangements were above 56.7%, and segregating when the standard deviation between donors exceeded 5%. A statistical classification framework was developed to diagnose cytomegalovirus status using the catalog of TCR beta chain sequences. A later analysis assigned V and J genes by comparing TCR nucleotide sequences with IMGT/GENE-DB human TR gene sequences. Using the TCRdist pipeline, a later analysis assigned CDR3 sequences along with most-parsimonious VDJ recombination scenarios. In a later analysis, each TCR beta chain was defined by its CDR3 amino acid sequence together with its V-gene family, and reads without a unique V-gene family were excluded. In a later analysis, 450 to 600 highly shared, low-generation-probability nucleotide sequences were removed to address suspected cross-contamination and a sequencing artifact. In a later analysis, a clonal expansion index for each public chain was calculated from normalized within-repertoire ranks of inferred template counts. Generation probabilities in a later analysis came from a VDJ recombination model fitted to out-of-frame rearrangements, and those results were checked against IGoR. In a later analysis, hypergeometric tests were used to score TCR-TCR, TCR-HLA and TCR-CMV co-occurrence, with a repertoire-size bias correction applied to TCR pairs. To estimate false discovery rates, a later analysis permuted the HLA or CMV assignments 20 times. In a later analysis, co-occurring TCRs were grouped with DBSCAN, and TCRdist sequence similarity was added when clustering was performed within HLA-allele-positive subsets. For co-occurrence clustering, repertoires with fewer than 30,000 or more than 120,000 public chains were excluded, along with roughly 5 repertoires with anomalous nucleotide sharing. TCRdb took this table from immuneACCESS and kept in-frame rearrangements with V and J called. Such tables lack part of the clones; where checked against another copy, unresolved V genes explain under half of the gap, and the rest is unexplained. The DNA was the basis for D and trimming; V, J and clone size are from that table. The sample table holds 150,000 to 200,000 clones, of which just over 75% were seen once. The ten biggest clones cover 1.4% to 1.5% of the sample.

In total, 500 to 700 healthy bone marrow donors made up the cohort. Cohort members were all nominally healthy when sampled, although unrecorded immune exposures were likely present. The donor was CMV seropositive and belonged to the group of some 290 seropositive cohort members. Each donor provided a peripheral blood sample, and peripheral blood mononuclear cells were used for TCR beta sequencing. Genomic DNA was extracted from the blood cell samples with the Qiagen DNeasy Blood Extraction Kit. In the germline V gene, CDR1 corresponds to SGHNT and CDR2 to YENEEA. The CDR3 spans 16 residues, from the cysteine through the phenylalanine. Of all the DNA, just the CDR3 is kept, 48 bases in frame from base 1. Trimming accounts for 3 bases at V and 3 bases at J, while the number of junction bases matched to no gene is 6. This specimen comes from a study of cytomegalovirus exposure and HLA in healthy donors (dated by TCRdb to about 2017). With regard to the full study: An earlier analysis of several hundred of the donors reported more than 250 Gb of sequence data and 120 million or so unique TCR beta sequences from about 200 million T cells. Roughly 300 gigabases of sequencing data and around 90 million unique TCR sequences made up an early release that covered several hundred HLA-typed donors. Among the roughly 390 genotyped donors, about 83% belonged to the genetic ancestry cluster associated with self-reported Caucasian donors. The study aimed to test whether signatures of past pathogen exposure could be identified by cataloging public T cell receptors. The study used immunosequencing to profile the T cell repertoires of under 700 subjects and linked those repertoires to cytomegalovirus serostatus. A separate validation cohort of over a hundred different subjects was used in addition to the roughly 670-subject first cohort. To predict cytomegalovirus infection status, the study brought together high-throughput TCR immunosequencing, statistical association of individual TCRs with disease status, and machine learning. To study patterns of TCR occurrence, a later analysis re-analyzed previously published TCR beta repertoires from several hundred donors and added high-resolution HLA genotyping. Rather than using new phenotypic data, the later analysis identified candidate immune exposures from TCR beta sequences and from how often those sequences occurred across donors. An earlier analysis of roughly 580 of the donors used high-throughput TCR beta sequencing to judge whether each TCR beta V gene segment behaved as functional or pseudogenic. Donor age, sex, ethnicity and CMV serostatus were compiled alongside the repertoire data. A later genetic analysis used genome-wide SNP genotypes for about three fifths of the 666 donors, treating that subset as a discovery cohort. All discovery cohort repertoires had been generated on a single sequencing platform. HLA typing covered class I and class II loci at four-digit resolution. Typing coverage varied by locus: roughly 629-640 donors for A, B, C, DRB1 and DQB1; around 560 for DQA1; about 570 for DPA1; fewer than 480 for DPB1. Several DR-DQ haplotypes were treated as single units for association and clustering because of strong linkage in the cohort. Across approximately 400 genotyped donors of the cohort, an average of roughly 250,000 unique TCR beta nucleotide sequences per donor were sequenced, and 15% to 20% of those sequences were non-productive. General findings and caveats noted by the study authors: A further reported finding was that TCR beta sequences accurately predicted the HLA-A and HLA-B alleles for most subjects in the first cohort. Because some donors lacked HLA typing at each locus, the association tests relied only on the typed subset. A few of the identified cytomegalovirus-associated TCR beta chains were confirmed in vitro to be specific for cytomegalovirus antigens. At a false discovery rate of 0.05, a later analysis linked 15,000 to 20,000 TCR beta sequences to specific HLA alleles. Because counts were too low, roughly 18 rarely observed V segments, including chromosome 9 orphons, were left out of the earlier analysis of 587 of the donors. An earlier analysis of approximately 540 of the donors showed that most TCR beta V segments appeared in productive rearrangements either about 90% or about 30% of the time, which broadly matched IMGT annotations. The study gave a list of some 150 TCR beta chains associated with cytomegalovirus. A cluster of highly shared sequence variants was judged likely to be a technical artifact of the sequencing pipeline. While some public TCRs were present in many individuals, most TCR sequences turned up only very rarely across donors. A later genetic analysis associated a missense DCLRE1C variant with V-gene and J-gene trimming of TCR beta chains, and an independent cohort replicated the association. A later analysis reported that several top co-occurrence clusters appeared linked to parvovirus B19, influenza, CMV and Epstein-Barr virus. A later genetic analysis reported fewer N-insertions in productive TCRs among donors in an Asian-associated ancestry cluster than the approximately 700-donor mean. Only TCR beta chains were sequenced in this cohort, and the absence of alpha or paired-chain data limited detectable features. Compared with equally common non-associated chains, HLA-associated TCR beta chains in a later analysis were more clonally expanded and had lower generation probabilities. A later analysis found that most CMV-associated TCR beta chains appeared HLA-restricted, with HLA associations seemingly driven largely by CMV exposure. When HLA alleles, especially DR and DQ, strongly co-occurred, TCR associations were difficult to assign to individual alleles. Roughly uniform sequencing depth across donors was assumed in presence/absence analyses, although this assumption may not hold. The authors suggested that the approach could potentially be generalized to other disease states and immunological phenotypes. The classifier was reported to diagnose cytomegalovirus status with high specificity and sensitivity in both the original and validation cohorts. Correlated functional status among segregating V segments might reflect linkage disequilibrium, but an unknown experimental factor could not be ruled out. CMV serostatus was the only immune exposure information available for the cohort. The 87-base-pair reads could not distinguish some IMGT-functional V segments, including TRBV6-2 and TRBV6-3, so those segments were excluded. In a later analysis, TCR association rates were found to vary across HLA loci, with the most associated TCRs seen for DRB1 alleles and the fewest for HLA-C alleles.

Sequenced: PBMCs. The chain links TRBV11-3 with TRBJ1-1, and 11 junctional nucleotides match TRBD1. This TCR came from a woman in her 30s in good health and CMV-seropositive. The CDR3 reads as follows: CASSFRDRGMDTEAFF. The DNA reads as follows: TGTGCCAGCAGCTTCCGGGACAGGGGGATGGACACTGAAGCTTTCTTT.